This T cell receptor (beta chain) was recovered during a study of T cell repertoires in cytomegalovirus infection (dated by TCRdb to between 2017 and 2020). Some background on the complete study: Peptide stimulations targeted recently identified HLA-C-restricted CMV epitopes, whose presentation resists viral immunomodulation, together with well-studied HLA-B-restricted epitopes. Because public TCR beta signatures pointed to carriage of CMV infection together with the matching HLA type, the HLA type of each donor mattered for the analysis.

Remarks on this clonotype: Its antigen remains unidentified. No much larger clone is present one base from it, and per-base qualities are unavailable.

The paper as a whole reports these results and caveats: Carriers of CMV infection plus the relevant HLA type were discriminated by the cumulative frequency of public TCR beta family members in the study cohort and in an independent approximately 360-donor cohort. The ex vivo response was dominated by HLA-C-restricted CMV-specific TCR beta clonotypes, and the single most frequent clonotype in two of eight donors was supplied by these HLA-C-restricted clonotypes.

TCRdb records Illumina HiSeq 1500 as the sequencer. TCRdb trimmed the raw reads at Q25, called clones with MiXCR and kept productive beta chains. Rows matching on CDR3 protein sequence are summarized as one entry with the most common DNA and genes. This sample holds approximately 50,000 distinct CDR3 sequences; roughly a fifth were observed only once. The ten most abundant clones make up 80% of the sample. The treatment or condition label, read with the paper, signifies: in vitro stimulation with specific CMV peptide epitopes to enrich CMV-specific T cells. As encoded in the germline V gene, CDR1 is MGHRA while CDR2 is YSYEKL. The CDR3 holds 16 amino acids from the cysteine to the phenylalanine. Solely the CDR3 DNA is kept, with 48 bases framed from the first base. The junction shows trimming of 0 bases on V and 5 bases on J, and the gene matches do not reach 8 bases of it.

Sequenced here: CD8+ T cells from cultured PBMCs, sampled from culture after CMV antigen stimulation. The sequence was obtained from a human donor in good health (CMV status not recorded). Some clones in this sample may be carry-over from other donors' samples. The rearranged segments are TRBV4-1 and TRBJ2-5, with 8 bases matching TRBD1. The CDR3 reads CASSQEGRGRRETQYF. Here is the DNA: TGCGCCAGCAGCCAAGAGGGCAGGGGGCGCCGGGAGACCCAGTACTTC.